The subject of this entry is one T cell receptor beta chain. Its antigen is not known. This sample stems from a study of identifying expanded T cells in peripheral blood. Profiling relied on immunoSEQ multiplex PCR, and the TCRdb table lists in-frame clones only, not all of them. This table has some 91,000 clones, approximately 88% appearing once. Study-wide points: Across healthy donors, higher total template counts meant significantly greater roughly two-week count variance. Differentially abundant clones: 0.95 to 1.5 between replicates, around 16 at around 14 days, less than 20 at four.

Collection occurred without any documented infections or immune events in donors. The sequenced sample consisted of blood. The source is a person aged 18-69 years in good health.

The CDR3 sequence is CATSRGTGPDEAFF. The CDR3 DNA sequence: TGTGCCACCAGCAGGGGGACTGGCCCGGATGAAGCTTTCTTT. The V and J genes are TRBV15 and TRBJ1-1; D is perhaps TRBD1 (5 bases). V gave up 3 bases and J gave up 7 bases, with 15 bases separating them. This CDR3 region has 14 residues. In germline, CDR1 is LNHNV, CDR2 YYDKDF (reference sequence).